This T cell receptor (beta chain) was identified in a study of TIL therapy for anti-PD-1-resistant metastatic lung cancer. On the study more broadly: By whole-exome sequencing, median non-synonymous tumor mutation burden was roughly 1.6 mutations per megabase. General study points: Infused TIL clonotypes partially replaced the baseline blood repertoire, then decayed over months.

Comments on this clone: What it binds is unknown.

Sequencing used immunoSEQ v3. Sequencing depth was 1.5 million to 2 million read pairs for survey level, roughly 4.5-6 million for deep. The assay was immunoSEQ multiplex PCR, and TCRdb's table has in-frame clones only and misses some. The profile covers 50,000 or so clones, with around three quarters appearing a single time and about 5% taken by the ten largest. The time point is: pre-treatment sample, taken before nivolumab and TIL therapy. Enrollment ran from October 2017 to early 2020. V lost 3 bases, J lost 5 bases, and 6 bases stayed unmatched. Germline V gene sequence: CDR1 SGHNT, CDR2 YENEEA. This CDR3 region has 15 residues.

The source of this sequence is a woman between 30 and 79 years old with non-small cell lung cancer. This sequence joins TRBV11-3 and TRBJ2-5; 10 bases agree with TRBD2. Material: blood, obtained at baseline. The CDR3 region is CASSLSGGAGETQYF. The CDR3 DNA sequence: TGTGCCAGCAGCTTGAGCGGGGGGGCTGGGGAGACCCAGTACTTC.